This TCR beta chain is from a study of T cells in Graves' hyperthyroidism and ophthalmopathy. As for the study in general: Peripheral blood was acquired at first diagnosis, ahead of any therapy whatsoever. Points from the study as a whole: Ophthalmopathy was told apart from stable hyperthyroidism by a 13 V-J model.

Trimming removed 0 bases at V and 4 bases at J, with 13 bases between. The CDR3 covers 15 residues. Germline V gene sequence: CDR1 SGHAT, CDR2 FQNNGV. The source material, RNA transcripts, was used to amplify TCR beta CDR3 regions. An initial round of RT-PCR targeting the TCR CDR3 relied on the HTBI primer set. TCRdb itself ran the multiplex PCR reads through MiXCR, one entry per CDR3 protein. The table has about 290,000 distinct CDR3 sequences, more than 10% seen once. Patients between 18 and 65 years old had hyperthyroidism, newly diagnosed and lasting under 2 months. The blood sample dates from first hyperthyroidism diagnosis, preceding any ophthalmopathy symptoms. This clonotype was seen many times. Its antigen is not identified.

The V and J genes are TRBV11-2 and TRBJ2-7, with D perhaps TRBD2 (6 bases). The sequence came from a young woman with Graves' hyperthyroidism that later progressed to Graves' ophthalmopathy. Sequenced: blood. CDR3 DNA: TGTGCCAGCAGCTTAGAAGGGCGGGGAAGTTACGAGCAGTACTTC. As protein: CASSLEGRGSYEQYF.